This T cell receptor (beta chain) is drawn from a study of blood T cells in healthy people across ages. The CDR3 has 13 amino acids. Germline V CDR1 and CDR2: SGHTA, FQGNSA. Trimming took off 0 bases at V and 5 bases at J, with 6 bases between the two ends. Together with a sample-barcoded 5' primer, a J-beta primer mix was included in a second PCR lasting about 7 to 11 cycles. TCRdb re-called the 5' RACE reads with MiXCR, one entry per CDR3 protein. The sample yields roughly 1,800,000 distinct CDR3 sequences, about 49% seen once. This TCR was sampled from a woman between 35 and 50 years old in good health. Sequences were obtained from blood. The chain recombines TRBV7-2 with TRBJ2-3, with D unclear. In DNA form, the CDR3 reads TGTGCCAGCAGCTTAGCAGTTGAAGATACGCAGTATTTT. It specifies CASSLAVEDTQYF.